The 2 T cell receptor beta chains below all came from one sample that was sequenced in a study of glioma-infiltrating T cells after dendritic cell vaccination. The data were produced by immunoSEQ multiplex PCR, yet TCRdb's version contains in-frame clones alone and is incomplete. This table has some 70,000 clones, around 81% appearing once. The input for sequencing was blood, taken before dendritic cell vaccination. These receptors all come from a human donor with glioblastoma.

The rearrangement links TRBV7-8 to TRBJ2-5, with D perhaps matching TRBD2 (7 bases). The CDR3 loop spans 16 amino acids. The ends were cut back, 0 bases at V and 5 bases at J, with 16 bases in the middle. Looked up from germline, CDR1 is SGHVS and CDR2 is FQNEAQ. The CDR3 protein is CASSLAGGGADETQYF. The CDR3 region has the DNA TGTGCCAGCAGCTTAGCGGGCGGGGGCGCGGATGAGACCCAGTACTTC.

The chain joins TRBV7-9 to TRBJ1-6; 7 nucleotides match TRBD1. Germline CDR1 reads SEHNR; CDR2 reads FQNEAQ (reference sequence). The CDR3 has 14 residues. Trimming at V came to 6 bases and at J to 6 bases, leaving 5 bases not matched to a gene. CDR3 protein: CASRAGGSNSPLHF. DNA of the CDR3: TGTGCCAGCAGAGCAGGGGGATCTAATTCACCCCTCCACTTT.